These 16 T cell receptor beta chains came from one sample sequenced in a study of T-cell reconstitution after alpha-beta-depleted transplantation in children. The library targeted TCRbeta and was prepared with unique molecular identifiers. TCRdb reprocessed the PCR reads with MiXCR, giving one entry per CDR3 protein. The table lists around 670,000 distinct CDR3 sequences, roughly 13% of them singletons. The sample in question was PBMCs, obtained before TCRalphabeta/CD19-depleted stem cell transplant. Receptor source: a girl aged 2 to 9 with congenital amegakaryocytic thrombocytopenia, due to receive a stem cell transplant.

This clonotype was seen a few times. V and J are TRBV27 and TRBJ1-4; D is undetermined. Trimming left V 3 bases short and J 7 bases short, with 12 bases between. This CDR3 has 14 residues. Germline V gives CDR1 MNHEY, CDR2 SMNVEV (reference sequence). This chain's CDR3 is CASSFTGYTEKLFF. In DNA, the CDR3 is TGTGCCAGCAGTTTCACTGGGTACACTGAAAAACTGTTTTTT.

This clonotype was detected ten times or more. The V call is TRBV20-1, the J call TRBJ2-3; no definite D call. This CDR3 has 17 residues. Germline CDR1 is DFQATT and CDR2 is SNEGSKA (reference sequence). V lost 0 bases and J 2 bases, leaving 18 bases between the germline ends. The CDR3 sequence: CSARDHRKDGPTDTQYF. In nucleotides, the CDR3 is TGCAGTGCTAGAGATCATCGTAAAGACGGTCCCACAGATACGCAGTATTTT.

This clonotype was recorded many times. V is TRBV5-1 and J is TRBJ1-4, with D possibly TRBD1 on 5 matching bases. This CDR3 comprises 14 residues. Deletions cut 4 bases from V and 1 base from J, with 8 bases between. Germline loops: CDR1 SGHRS, CDR2 YFSETQ. CDR3 DNA: TGCGCCAGCAGCCCGGACATAACTAATGAAAAACTGTTTTTT. Protein: CASSPDITNEKLFF.

Note on this clonotype: A much larger clone lies a single base off, so this may be a read error. The V call is TRBV12-3 or TRBV12-4, the J call TRBJ1-5, with unresolved D. The CDR3 is made up of 13 amino acids. The ends were cut back, 2 bases at V and 10 bases at J, with 12 bases in the middle. This CDR3 is CASSLWALHPQHF. The CDR3 DNA reads as TGTGCCAGCAGTTTATGGGCCCTTCACCCCCAGCATTTT.

This rearrangement joins TRBV7-6 to TRBJ2-4; 8 bases map to TRBD2. CDR3 length equals 15 residues. V was pared by 5 bases and J by 6 bases, with 9 bases of the junction left unmatched. Germline V gene sequence: CDR1 SGHVS, CDR2 FNYEAQ. The CDR3 region is CASSASGSKGNIQYF. CDR3 bases: TGTGCCAGCAGCGCGAGCGGGAGTAAGGGAAACATTCAGTACTTC.

This chain links TRBV5-1 with TRBJ2-1, with D perhaps matching TRBD1 or TRBD2 (6 bases each). Trimming pared 2 bases from V and 1 base from J, leaving 16 bases between. This CDR3 region has 17 residues. CDR1 and CDR2 from the germline V gene are SGHRS and YFSETQ. The CDR3 nucleotides read TGCGCCAGCAGCTTCGACGGGAGAGGGGGGTCCTACAATGAGCAGTTCTTC. Translated: CASSFDGRGGSYNEQFF.

The rearrangement links TRBV27 to TRBJ1-5; D not resolved. This CDR3 contains 14 residues. Germline loops: CDR1 MNHEY, CDR2 SMNVEV (reference sequence). Trimming shortened V by 6 bases and J by 2 bases, and 11 bases separated the two germline ends. CDR3 in DNA: TGTGCCAGCAGCCACCACAGTGGCAATCAGCCCCAGCATTTT. It yields the protein CASSHHSGNQPQHF.

The chain couples TRBV5-1 to TRBJ2-2; 8 nucleotides match TRBD2. The CDR3 is made up of 16 amino acids. Germline V CDR1 and CDR2: SGHRS, YFSETQ. Trimming cost V 4 bases and J 3 bases; bases outside gene matches: 8. This CDR3 is CASSPSGSGYTGELFF. The CDR3 nucleotides are TGCGCCAGCAGCCCAAGCGGGAGCGGGTACACCGGGGAGCTGTTTTTT.

As for this clonotype: A much larger clone differs from this one at a single base, so this may be a read error. The chain recombines TRBV5-1 with TRBJ1-2; 7 bases line up with TRBD1. Germline V lookup: CDR1 SGHRS, CDR2 YFSETQ. The CDR3 consists of 12 residues. The CDR3 DNA reads as TGCGCCAGCAGCCCGGGACAGTATGGCTACCCCTTC. It yields the protein CASSPGQYGYPF.

At least ten counts were recorded for this clonotype. V usage is TRBV6-5 and J usage is TRBJ2-2; the match to TRBD1 covers 7 bases. Germline V gene sequence: CDR1 MNHEY, CDR2 SVGAGI. There are 15 residues in the CDR3. The ends lost 2 bases at V and 0 bases at J; junction bases unmatched: 0. The CDR3 here is CASSYTGANTGELFF. The CDR3 bases are TGTGCCAGCAGTTACACAGGGGCGAACACCGGGGAGCTGTTTTTT.

This clonotype was detected ten times or more. This rearrangement joins TRBV12-3 or TRBV12-4 to TRBJ2-7, with D possibly being TRBD1 (6 bases). The length of the CDR3 is 15 residues. The V gene lost 8 bases and the J gene lost 0 bases, with 17 bases spanning the gap. The CDR3 region has the DNA TGTGCCAGCCGTAGGGGGTCCAACCTCTCCTACGAGCAGTACTTC. Translated: CASRRGSNLSYEQYF.

This clonotype has only one observation. A much larger clone differs from this one at a single base, so this may be a read error. The chain couples TRBV29-1 to TRBJ2-3, with 7 bases fitting TRBD2. Germline assignment: CDR1 SQVTM and CDR2 ANQGSEA. The CDR3 has 15 residues. DNA for the CDR3: TGCAGCGTGCGGGGAGGGGCCCTTAGCACAGATACGCAGAATTTT. It yields the protein CSVRGGALSTDTQNF.

This clonotype was detected many times. V is TRBV6-1 and J is TRBJ2-1; tentative D call: TRBD2 (5 bases). The CDR3 is 15 residues long. Looked up from germline, CDR1 is MNHNS and CDR2 is SASEGT. With 6 bases removed from V and 4 bases from J, the gap between germline ends came to 16 bases. CDR3: CASSFPSRGYNEQFF. In nucleotides, the CDR3 is TGTGCCAGCAGCTTTCCTTCTCGGGGTTACAATGAGCAGTTCTTC.

There are a few counts of this clonotype. The chain employs TRBV20-1 and TRBJ1-3, with D uncertain. The germline CDR1 and CDR2 sequences are DFQATT and SNEGSKA (reference sequence). This CDR3 comprises 15 residues. Trimming removed 3 bases at V and 0 bases at J, with 12 bases between. CDR3 in amino acids: CSASPSEDSGNTIYF. The CDR3 DNA sequence: TGCAGTGCTAGCCCCTCAGAAGACTCTGGAAACACCATATATTTT.

The chain uses TRBV18 and TRBJ1-1, with D possibly matching TRBD1 (5 bases). Germline V gives CDR1 KGHSH, CDR2 LQKENI. This CDR3 is built from 14 residues. V was cut by 2 bases and J by 5 bases, with 12 bases left in between. CDR3 residues: CASSPGTVKTEAFF. The CDR3 bases are TGTGCCAGCTCACCAGGGACTGTAAAGACTGAAGCTTTCTTT. Full variable domain (outside the CDR3, taken from reference TRBV18 and TRBJ1-1): NAGVMQNPRHLVRRRGQEARLRCSPMKGHSHVYWYRQLPEEGLKFMVYLQKENIIDESGMPKERFSAEFPKEGPSILRIQQVVRGDSAAYFCASSPGTVKTEAFFGQGTRLTVV.

The chain has TRBV12-3 or TRBV12-4 and TRBJ2-5; 8 positions agree with TRBD1. Losses at the gene ends were 6 bases for V and 6 bases for J; bases not matched to a gene: 3. The CDR3 sequence is 12 residues long. The CDR3, as DNA: TGTGCCAGCAGCCGGGACAGGAAGACCCAGTACTTC. This encodes CASSRDRKTQYF.